This T cell receptor (beta chain) was sequenced during a study of spatial heterogeneity in lung cancer. Background on the study: Beta-chain sequences consistently outnumbered alpha-chain sequences in detection. General study points: Intratumoral expanded alpha and beta TCR counts were found to track tumor mutation counts.

Time point in this sample: sample taken at primary tumor resection. Without sorting, whole RNA was sequenced from tumor, nontumor lung or frozen PBMC. The CDR3 is made up of 18 amino acids. The germline V and J ends were trimmed by 5 bases and 6 bases, with 25 bases remaining between them. Germline V gene sequence: CDR1 SGHTA, CDR2 FQGTGA. This clonotype was seen repeatedly, ten times or more. Its antigen is as yet unknown. TCRdb redid the calling of the 5' RACE reads with MiXCR, one entry per CDR3 protein. This sample has 9,700 or so distinct CDR3 sequences, with about 6.9% found just once. Sample: lung tumor tissue, taken at surgery. The clonotype comes from a male donor with early-stage non-small cell lung cancer. The V and J genes are TRBV7-3 and TRBJ2-2, with D perhaps given as TRBD1 or TRBD2 (6 bases each). CDR3 nucleotides: TGTGCCAGCAGCCATTTTTTGGGGGCCGGGACTCTACCCGGGGAGCTGTTTTTT. Residues: CASSHFLGAGTLPGELFF.